What follows are 3 T cell receptor beta chains derived from one specimen sequenced in a study of blood T cell repertoires in COVID-19. TCRdb keeps only in-frame clones here, not all; method: immunoSEQ multiplex PCR. The table shows approximately 140,000 clones, with around 88% occurring only once. The sample taken for sequencing was peripheral blood. These receptors were collected from a woman aged 55-69 years with acute or convalescent COVID-19.

This sequence joins TRBV28 and TRBJ1-4; the D is unclear. V was clipped by 6 bases and J by 5 bases, with 25 bases between them. The CDR3 is 18 amino acids. Germline V gives CDR1 MDHEN, CDR2 SYDVKM. The CDR3 sequence: CASSSDRGPNTLNEKLFF. The DNA of the CDR3 is TGTGCCAGCAGCTCCGATCGGGGTCCAAACACCCTAAATGAAAAACTGTTTTTT. The full variable domain, completed using reference TRBV28 and TRBJ1-4, is DVKVTQSSRYLVKRTGEKVFLECVQDMDHENMFWYRQDPGLGLRLIYFSYDVKMKEKGDIPEGYSVSREKKERFSLILESASTNQTSMYLCASSSDRGPNTLNEKLFFGSGTQLSVL.

In its sample, this clone was seen a few times. This rearrangement joins TRBV18 to TRBJ1-1; D not certain. The germline V and J ends were trimmed by 4 bases and 7 bases, with 13 bases remaining between them. Germline V CDR1 and CDR2: KGHSH, LQKENI. The CDR3 length is 13 residues. The CDR3 spells CASSRAPGFEAFF. The CDR3 DNA is TGTGCCAGCTCACGCGCACCGGGTTTTGAAGCTTTCTTT.

The V gene is TRBV4-2, the J gene TRBJ2-1; TRBD2 matches 11 bases. Germline CDR1 and CDR2: LGHNA and YNFKEQ. With 2 bases clipped from V and 4 bases from J, the junction kept 4 bases outside the gene matches. The CDR3 spans 16 residues. CDR3 in DNA: TGTGCCAGCAGCCAACCCATAGCGGGGGGGTACAATGAGCAGTTCTTC. Amino acid sequence: CASSQPIAGGYNEQFF.